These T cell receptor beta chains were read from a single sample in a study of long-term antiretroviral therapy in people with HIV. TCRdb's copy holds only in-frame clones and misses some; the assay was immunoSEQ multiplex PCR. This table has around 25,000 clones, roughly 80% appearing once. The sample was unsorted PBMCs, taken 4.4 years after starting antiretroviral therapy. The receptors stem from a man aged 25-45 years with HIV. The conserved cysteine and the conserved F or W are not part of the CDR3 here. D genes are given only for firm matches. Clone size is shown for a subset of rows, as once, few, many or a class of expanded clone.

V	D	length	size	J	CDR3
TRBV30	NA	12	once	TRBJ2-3	AWGGGQGTDTQY
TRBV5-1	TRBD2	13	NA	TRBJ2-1	ASSSLGTSTNEQF
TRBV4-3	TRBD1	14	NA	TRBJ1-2	ASSQSTAGGNYGYT
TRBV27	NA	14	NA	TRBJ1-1	ASSLSRDGANTEAF
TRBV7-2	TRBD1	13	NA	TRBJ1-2	ASSSRQGQNYGYT
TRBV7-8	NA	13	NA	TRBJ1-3	ASSLEQGLGNTIY
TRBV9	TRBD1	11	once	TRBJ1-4	ASSGQGGEKLF
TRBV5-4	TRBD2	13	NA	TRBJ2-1	ASSFSGAFYNEQF
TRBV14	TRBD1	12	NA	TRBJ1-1	ASSQWTGSTEAF
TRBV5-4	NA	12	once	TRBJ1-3	ASSLASSGNTIY
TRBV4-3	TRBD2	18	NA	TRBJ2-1	ASSQEVGEGVPSSYNEQF
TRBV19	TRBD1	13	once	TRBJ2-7	ASSDAGTVSYEQY
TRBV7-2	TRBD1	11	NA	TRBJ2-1	ASSLEGAREQF
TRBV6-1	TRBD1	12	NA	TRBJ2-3	ASVRDSNTDTQY